A selection of T cell receptor beta chains follows, all from one sample in a study of metastatic and nonmetastatic thyroid tumors. TCRdb re-analyzed the PCR reads using MiXCR. The table shows roughly 93,000 clones, with about 13% occurring only once. The sequenced sample was blood. The receptors were sampled from a female donor with papillary thyroid cancer or a benign thyroid nodule (not recorded which). Some clones in this sample may be carry-over from other donors' samples. The CDR3 runs from the conserved cysteine through the conserved F or W. D genes are given only for firm matches. Clone size is given for some rows only: seen once, a few or many times, or a class if the clone is expanded.

D gene	J gene	clone size	CDR3 length	V gene	CDR3 protein	CDR3 DNA
-	TRBJ1-4	many	12	TRBV7-9	CASSLGGEKLFF	TGTGCCAGCAGCTTAGGGGGGGAAAAACTGTTTTTT
TRBD2	TRBJ2-1	many	15	TRBV3-1	CASSQGSGSYNEQFF	TGTGCCAGCAGCCAAGGGAGCGGGAGCTACAATGAGCAGTTCTTC
-	TRBJ1-5	many	15	TRBV19	CASSLQGLSNQPQHF	TGTGCCAGTAGTTTGCAGGGTTTGTCCAATCAGCCCCAGCATTTT
-	TRBJ1-2	-	14	TRBV20-1	CSAQTGTLGYGYTF	TGCAGTGCTCAAACAGGGACGCTGGGCTATGGCTACACCTTC
-	TRBJ2-7	many	13	TRBV27	CASSLSPDYGQYF	TGTGCCAGCAGTTTATCCCCAGATTACGGGCAGTACTTC
-	TRBJ1-4	many	12	TRBV19	CASSIDRGKLFF	TGTGCCAGTAGTATAGATCGAGGAAAACTGTTTTTT
-	TRBJ1-5	few	12	TRBV2	CASSGQNQPQHF	TGTGCCAGCTCCGGGCAGAATCAGCCCCAGCATTTT
-	TRBJ2-7	many	13	TRBV6-5	CASSFRGSYEQYF	TGTGCCAGCAGTTTCCGGGGGTCGTACGAGCAGTACTTC
-	TRBJ2-5	many	14	TRBV6-2/TRBV6-3	CASSQDGGGETQYF	TGTGCCAGCAGTCAAGACGGGGGCGGGGAGACCCAGTACTTC
-	TRBJ1-4	-	14	TRBV7-9	CASSGGWANEKLFF	TGTGCCAGCAGCGGAGGGTGGGCTAATGAAAAACTGTTTTTT
-	TRBJ2-4	many	13	TRBV6-1	CASSEGPRNIQYF	TGTGCCAGCAGCGAGGGACCTAGAAACATTCAGTACTTC
TRBD1	TRBJ2-6	-	17	TRBV20-1	CSASEGAVGDVANFLTF	TGCAGTGCTAGTGAGGGGGCGGTCGGAGATGTGGCCAACTTCCTGACTTTC
-	TRBJ1-5	many	13	TRBV6-2/TRBV6-3	CASSSGQDQPQHF	TGTGCCAGCAGTTCGGGGCAGGATCAGCCCCAGCATTTT